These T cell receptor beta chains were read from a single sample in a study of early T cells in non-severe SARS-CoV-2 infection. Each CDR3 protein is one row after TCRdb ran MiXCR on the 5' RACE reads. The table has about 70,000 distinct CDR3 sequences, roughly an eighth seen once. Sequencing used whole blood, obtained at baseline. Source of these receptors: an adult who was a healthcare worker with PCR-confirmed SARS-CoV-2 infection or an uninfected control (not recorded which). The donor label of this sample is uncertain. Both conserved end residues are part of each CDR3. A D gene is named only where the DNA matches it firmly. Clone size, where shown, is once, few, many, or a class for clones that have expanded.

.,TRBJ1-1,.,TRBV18,CASSPGHLMNTEAFF,TGTGCCAGCTCACCAGGACACCTCATGAACACTGAAGCTTTCTTT
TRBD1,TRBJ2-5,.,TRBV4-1,CASSDRDSDQETQYF,TGCGCCAGCAGCGACAGGGACAGCGACCAAGAGACCCAGTACTTC
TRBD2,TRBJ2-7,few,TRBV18,CASSPMASGGYF,TGTGCCAGCTCACCAATGGCTAGCGGGGGATACTTC
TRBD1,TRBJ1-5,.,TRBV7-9,CASSPPRDRYYQPQHF,TGTGCCAGCAGCCCCCCCCGGGACAGATATTATCAGCCCCAGCATTTT
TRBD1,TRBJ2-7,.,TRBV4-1,CASSQPTGATYEQYF,TGCGCCAGCAGCCAACCGACAGGGGCTACCTACGAGCAGTACTTC
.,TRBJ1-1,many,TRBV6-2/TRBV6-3,CASSMDSDAEAFF,TGTGCCAGCAGTATGGACTCGGACGCTGAAGCTTTCTTT
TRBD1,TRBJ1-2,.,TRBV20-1,CSATGQNNYGYTF,TGCAGTGCTACGGGACAGAATAACTATGGCTACACCTTC
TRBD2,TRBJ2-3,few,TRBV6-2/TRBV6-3,CASSRLAGAPEGRYTQYF,TGTGCCAGCAGCCGTCTAGCGGGGGCCCCTGAGGGCAGGTATACGCAGTATTTT
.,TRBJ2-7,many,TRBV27,CASSSPYGETPYEQYF,TGTGCCAGCAGTTCCCCCTATGGGGAGACGCCCTACGAGCAGTACTTC
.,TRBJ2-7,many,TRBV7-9,CASSFVQGYEQYF,TGTGCCAGCAGCTTTGTGCAGGGGTACGAGCAGTACTTC
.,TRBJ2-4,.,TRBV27,CASRDAKNIQYF,TGTGCCAGCAGGGACGCCAAAAACATTCAGTACTTC
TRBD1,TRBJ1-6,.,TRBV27,CASSSQGTPLHF,TGTGCCAGCAGTTCACAGGGGACACCCCTCCACTTT
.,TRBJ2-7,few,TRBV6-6,CASSLDKPYEQYF,TGTGCCAGCAGCCTGGACAAACCCTACGAGCAGTACTTC
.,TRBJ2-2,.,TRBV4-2,CASSRVEFGELFF,TGTGCCAGCAGCCGGGTAGAGTTCGGGGAGCTGTTTTTT
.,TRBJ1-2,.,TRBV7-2,CASSFMGDGYGYTF,TGTGCCAGCAGCTTCATGGGCGACGGCTATGGCTACACCTTC
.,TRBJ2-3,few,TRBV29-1,CSVVPDTQYF,TGCAGCGTTGTCCCAGATACGCAGTATTTT
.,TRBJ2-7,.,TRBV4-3,CASSLRTDYEQYF,TGCGCCAGCAGCCTAAGGACAGACTACGAGCAGTACTTC
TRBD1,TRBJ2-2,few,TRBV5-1,CASSLIRQGTGELFF,TGCGCCAGCAGCTTAATACGACAGGGGACCGGGGAGCTGTTTTTT
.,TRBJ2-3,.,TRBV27,CASRLSGLTDTQYF,TGTGCCAGCAGACTTAGCGGCCTCACAGATACGCAGTATTTT
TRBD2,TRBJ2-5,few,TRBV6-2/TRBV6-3,CATGTSAETQYF,TGTGCCACCGGGACTAGCGCAGAGACCCAGTACTTC
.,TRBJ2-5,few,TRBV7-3,CASSLYWGVRETQYF,TGTGCCAGCAGCCTTTATTGGGGGGTACGAGAGACCCAGTACTTC
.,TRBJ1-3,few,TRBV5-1,CASSLEGLSGNTIYF,TGCGCCAGCAGCTTGGAGGGGCTCTCTGGAAACACCATATATTTT
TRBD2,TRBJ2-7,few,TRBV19,CASSPTPRGVTYEQYF,TGTGCCAGTAGCCCGACGCCCCGGGGGGTGACCTACGAGCAGTACTTC
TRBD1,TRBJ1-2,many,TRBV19,CASSGLQGSYGYTF,TGTGCCAGTAGTGGCCTACAGGGGAGCTATGGCTACACCTTC
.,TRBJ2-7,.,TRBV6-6,CASSYSGPGEGSEQYF,TGTGCCAGCAGTTACTCAGGGCCAGGGGAGGGGTCCGAGCAGTACTTC
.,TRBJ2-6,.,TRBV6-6,CASSYWDGDTGANVLTF,TGTGCCAGCAGTTACTGGGACGGGGATACTGGGGCCAACGTCCTGACTTTC
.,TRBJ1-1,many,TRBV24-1,CALKHPEAFF,TGTGCCTTAAAACACCCAGAAGCTTTCTTT
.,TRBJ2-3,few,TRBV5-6,CASSLGSVASTDTQYF,TGTGCCAGCAGCTTGGGCAGTGTCGCGAGCACAGATACGCAGTATTTT
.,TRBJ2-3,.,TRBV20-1,CSARDAAQGTDTQYF,TGCAGTGCTAGAGATGCGGCTCAGGGCACAGATACGCAGTATTTT
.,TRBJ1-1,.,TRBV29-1,CSVVQRLNTEAFF,TGCAGCGTCGTACAGAGATTGAACACTGAAGCTTTCTTT
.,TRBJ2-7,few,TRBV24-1,CATSDSTWGAIDEQYF,TGTGCCACCAGTGACTCCACGTGGGGGGCGATCGACGAGCAGTACTTC
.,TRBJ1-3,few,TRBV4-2,CASSQGGAGNTIYF,TGTGCCAGCAGCCAAGGGGGTGCTGGAAACACCATATATTTT
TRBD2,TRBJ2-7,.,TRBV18,CASSPYASGVSYEQYF,TGTGCCAGCTCACCATACGCTAGCGGGGTCTCCTACGAGCAGTACTTC
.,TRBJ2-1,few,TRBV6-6,CASSFQYNEQFF,TGTGCCAGCAGTTTTCAATACAATGAGCAGTTCTTC
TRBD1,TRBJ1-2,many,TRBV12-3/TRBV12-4,CASRSWAGGLFYGYTF,TGTGCCAGCAGGAGCTGGGCAGGGGGTCTGTTCTATGGCTACACCTTC
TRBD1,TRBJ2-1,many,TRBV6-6,CASSRTGGSYNEQFF,TGTGCCAGCAGTCGGACAGGGGGCTCCTACAATGAGCAGTTCTTC
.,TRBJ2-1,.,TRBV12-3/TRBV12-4,CASSLPQGSNEQFF,TGTGCCAGCAGTTTACCACAGGGATCTAATGAGCAGTTCTTC
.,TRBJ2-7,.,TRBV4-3,CASSQEGGWGMGEQYF,TGCGCCAGCAGCCAAGAAGGCGGATGGGGAATGGGGGAGCAGTACTTC
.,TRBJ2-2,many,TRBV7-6,CASSPDATGELFF,TGTGCCAGCAGCCCGGACGCAACCGGGGAGCTGTTTTTT
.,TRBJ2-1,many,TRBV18,CASSNSDGYNEQFF,TGTGCCAGCTCAAACTCGGACGGGTACAATGAGCAGTTCTTC
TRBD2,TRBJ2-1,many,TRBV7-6,CASSPLRTSGRAGNEQFF,TGTGCCAGCAGCCCCCTCAGGACTAGCGGGAGGGCCGGCAATGAGCAGTTCTTC
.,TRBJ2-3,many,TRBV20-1,CSASGVGVADTQYF,TGCAGTGCTAGCGGGGTCGGTGTTGCAGATACGCAGTATTTT
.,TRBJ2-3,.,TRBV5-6,CASSLFGTDTQYF,TGTGCCAGCAGCTTGTTCGGAACAGATACGCAGTATTTT
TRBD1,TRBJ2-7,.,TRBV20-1,CSAPGGQGREQYF,TGCAGTGCTCCAGGGGGACAGGGCCGCGAGCAGTACTTC
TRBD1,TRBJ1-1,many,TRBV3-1,CASSQVGRGTEAFF,TGTGCCAGCAGCCAAGTCGGCAGGGGGACTGAAGCTTTCTTT
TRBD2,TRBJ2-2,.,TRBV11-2,CASSWRPAGRGHTGELFF,TGTGCCAGCAGCTGGCGCCCAGCGGGGAGGGGCCACACCGGGGAGCTGTTTTTT
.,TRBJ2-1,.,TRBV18,CASSPPDGRLYNYNEQFF,TGTGCCAGCTCACCACCGGACGGGCGCCTTTACAATTACAATGAGCAGTTCTTC
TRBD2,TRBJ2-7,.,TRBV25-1,CASSPGLAGLLPYEEQYF,TGTGCCAGCAGTCCGGGACTAGCGGGCCTACTGCCCTACGAGGAGCAGTACTTC
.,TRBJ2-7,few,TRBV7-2,CASSPQGVAYEQYF,TGTGCCAGCAGCCCACAGGGAGTTGCTTACGAGCAGTACTTC
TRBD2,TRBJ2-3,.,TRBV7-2,CASSTTSGGLTDTQYF,TGTGCCAGCAGCACGACTAGCGGGGGGCTCACAGATACGCAGTATTTT
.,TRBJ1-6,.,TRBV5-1,CASSLVQGDSPLHF,TGCGCCAGCAGCTTGGTCCAGGGAGATTCACCCCTCCACTTT
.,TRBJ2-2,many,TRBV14,CASSQDLGGGFRGGELFF,TGTGCCAGCAGCCAAGATCTGGGAGGCGGATTCCGAGGCGGGGAGCTGTTTTTT
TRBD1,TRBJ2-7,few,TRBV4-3,CASSQAFGDRGSYEQYF,TGCGCCAGCAGCCAAGCGTTTGGGGACAGGGGATCCTACGAGCAGTACTTC
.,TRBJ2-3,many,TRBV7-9,CASTLADTQYF,TGTGCCAGCACCTTAGCGGATACGCAGTATTTT
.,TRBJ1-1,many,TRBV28,CASSLVPGSRANTEAFF,TGTGCCAGCAGTTTAGTTCCAGGGTCGAGGGCGAACACTGAAGCTTTCTTT